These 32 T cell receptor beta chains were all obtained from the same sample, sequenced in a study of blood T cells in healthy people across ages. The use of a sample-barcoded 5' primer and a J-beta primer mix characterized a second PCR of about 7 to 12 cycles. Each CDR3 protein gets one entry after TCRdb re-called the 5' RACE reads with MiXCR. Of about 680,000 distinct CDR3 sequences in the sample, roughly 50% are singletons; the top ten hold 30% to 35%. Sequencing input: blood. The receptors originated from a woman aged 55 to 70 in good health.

For the CDR3, the DNA is TGTGCCAGCAGCAGACCTAATCAGCCCCAGCATTTT. Its translation is CASSRPNQPQHF. This chain links TRBV5-5 with TRBJ1-5; D not resolved. The CDR3 is 12 residues long. In germline, CDR1 is SGHKS, CDR2 YYEKEE (reference sequence). V was cut by 4 bases and J by 4 bases, with 6 bases left in between.

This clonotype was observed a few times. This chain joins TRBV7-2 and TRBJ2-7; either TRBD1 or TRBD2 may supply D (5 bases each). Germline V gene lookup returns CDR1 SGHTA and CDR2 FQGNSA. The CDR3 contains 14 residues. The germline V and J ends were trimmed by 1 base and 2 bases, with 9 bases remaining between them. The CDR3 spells CASSLGGMPYEQYF. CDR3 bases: TGTGCCAGCAGCTTAGGGGGGATGCCCTACGAGCAGTACTTC.

The CDR3 nucleotides read TGTGCCACCAGCAGAGGGGATCTTCAGCCCCAGCATTTT. It specifies CATSRGDLQPQHF. V is TRBV15 and J is TRBJ1-5; no reliable D call. This CDR3 region has 13 residues. Germline lookup yields CDR1 LNHNV and CDR2 YYDKDF (reference sequence). V was shortened by 1 base and J by 6 bases, with 7 bases between the two germline ends.

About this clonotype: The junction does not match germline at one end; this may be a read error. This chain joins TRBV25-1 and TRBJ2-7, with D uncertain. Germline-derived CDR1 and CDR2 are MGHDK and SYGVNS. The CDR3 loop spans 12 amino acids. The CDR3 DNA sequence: TGTGCCAGTAACATGGGCCCCTACAAGCAGTACTTC. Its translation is CASNMGPYKQYF.

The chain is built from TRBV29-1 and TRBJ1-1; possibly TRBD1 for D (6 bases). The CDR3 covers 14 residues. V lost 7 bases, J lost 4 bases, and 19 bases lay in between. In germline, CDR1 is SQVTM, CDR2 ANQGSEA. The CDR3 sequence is CSAYLTGLGTEAFF. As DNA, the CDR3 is TGCAGCGCCTACCTCACAGGGTTGGGCACTGAAGCTTTCTTT.

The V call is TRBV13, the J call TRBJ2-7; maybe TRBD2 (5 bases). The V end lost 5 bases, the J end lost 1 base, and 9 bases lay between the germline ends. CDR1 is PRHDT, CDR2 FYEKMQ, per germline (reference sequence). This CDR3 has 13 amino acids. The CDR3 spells CASSDWESYEQYF. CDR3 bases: TGTGCCAGCAGCGATTGGGAGTCCTACGAGCAGTACTTC. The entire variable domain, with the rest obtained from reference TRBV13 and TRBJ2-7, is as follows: AAGVIQSPRHLIKEKRETATLKCYPIPRHDTVYWYQQGPGQDPQFLISFYEKMQSDKGSIPDRFSAQQFSDYHSELNMSSLELGDSALYFCASSDWESYEQYFGPGTRLTVT.

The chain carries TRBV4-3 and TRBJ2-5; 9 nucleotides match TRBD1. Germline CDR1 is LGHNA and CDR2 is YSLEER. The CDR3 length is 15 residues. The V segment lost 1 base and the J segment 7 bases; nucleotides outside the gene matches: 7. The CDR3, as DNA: TGCGCCAGCAGCCAAGGGACAGGGGTTAAGGGGACCCAGTACTTC. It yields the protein CASSQGTGVKGTQYF.

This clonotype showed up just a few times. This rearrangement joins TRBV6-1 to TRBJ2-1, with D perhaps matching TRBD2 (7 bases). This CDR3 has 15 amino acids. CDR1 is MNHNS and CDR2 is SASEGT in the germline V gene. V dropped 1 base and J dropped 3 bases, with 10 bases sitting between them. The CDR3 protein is CASSEEGGFYNEQFF. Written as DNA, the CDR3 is TGTGCCAGCAGTGAAGAGGGGGGGTTCTACAATGAGCAGTTCTTC.

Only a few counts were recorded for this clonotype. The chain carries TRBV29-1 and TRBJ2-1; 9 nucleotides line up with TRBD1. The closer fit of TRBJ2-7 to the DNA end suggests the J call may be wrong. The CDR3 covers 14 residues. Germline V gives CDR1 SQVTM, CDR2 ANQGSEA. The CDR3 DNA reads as TGCAGCGTCGAGGGACAGGGCTATTACAATGAGCAGTACTTC. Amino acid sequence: CSVEGQGYYNEQYF.

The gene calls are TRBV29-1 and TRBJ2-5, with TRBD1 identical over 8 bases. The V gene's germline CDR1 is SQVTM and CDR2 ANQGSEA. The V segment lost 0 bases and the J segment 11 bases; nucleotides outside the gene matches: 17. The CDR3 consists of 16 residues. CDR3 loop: CSVEDPPRGLINEQYF. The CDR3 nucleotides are TGCAGCGTTGAAGATCCCCCCAGGGGGCTTATTAATGAGCAGTACTTC.

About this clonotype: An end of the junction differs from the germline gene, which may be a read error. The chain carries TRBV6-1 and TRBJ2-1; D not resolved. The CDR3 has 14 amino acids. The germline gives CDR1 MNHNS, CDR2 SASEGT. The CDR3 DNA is TGTGCCAGCAGTGGCCGGTGGGGTTACAAAGAGCAGGTCTTC. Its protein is CASSGRWGYKEQVF.

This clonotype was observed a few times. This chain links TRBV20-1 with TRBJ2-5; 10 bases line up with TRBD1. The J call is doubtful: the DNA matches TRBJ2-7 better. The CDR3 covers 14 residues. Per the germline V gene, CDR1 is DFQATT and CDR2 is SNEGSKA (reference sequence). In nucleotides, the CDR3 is TGCAGTGCCGCTACCGGGACAGGGGTGTACGAGCAGTACTTC. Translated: CSAATGTGVYEQYF.

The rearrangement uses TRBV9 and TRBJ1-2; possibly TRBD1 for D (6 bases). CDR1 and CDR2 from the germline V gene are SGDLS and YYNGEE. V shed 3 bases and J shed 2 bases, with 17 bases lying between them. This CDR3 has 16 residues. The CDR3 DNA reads TGTGCCAGCAGCGCTTCGGCGGGCAGGGGCAACTATGGCTACACCTTC. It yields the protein CASSASAGRGNYGYTF.

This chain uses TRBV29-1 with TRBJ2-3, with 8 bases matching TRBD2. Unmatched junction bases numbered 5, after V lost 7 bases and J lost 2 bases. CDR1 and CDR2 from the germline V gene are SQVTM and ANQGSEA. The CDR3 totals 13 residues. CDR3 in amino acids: CSGASGPTDTQYF. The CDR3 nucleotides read TGCAGCGGGGCTAGCGGGCCCACAGATACGCAGTATTTT.

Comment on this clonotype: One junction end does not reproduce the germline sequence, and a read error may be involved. CDR3 bases: TGCGCCAGCAGCTTACAGGTCATGAACACTGGAGCTTTCTTT. The encoded protein is CASSLQVMNTGAFF. The chain combines TRBV5-1 with TRBJ1-1; TRBD1 is a possible D gene (5 bases). The CDR3 has 14 residues. The germline gives CDR1 SGHRS, CDR2 YFSETQ.

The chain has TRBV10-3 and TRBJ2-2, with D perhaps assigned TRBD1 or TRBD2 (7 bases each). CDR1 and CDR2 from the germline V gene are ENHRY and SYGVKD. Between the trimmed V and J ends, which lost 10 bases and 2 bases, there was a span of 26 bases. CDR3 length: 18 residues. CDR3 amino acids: CATSTGRGTGANTGELFF. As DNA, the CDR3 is TGTGCCACCTCGACAGGGCGGGGGACGGGAGCTAACACCGGGGAGCTGTTTTTT.

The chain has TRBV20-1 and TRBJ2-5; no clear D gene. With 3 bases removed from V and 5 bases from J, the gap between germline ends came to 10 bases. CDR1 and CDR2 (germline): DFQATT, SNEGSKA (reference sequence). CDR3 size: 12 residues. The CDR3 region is CSARGSTETQYF. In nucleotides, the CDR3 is TGCAGTGCTAGGGGGTCGACTGAGACCCAGTACTTC.

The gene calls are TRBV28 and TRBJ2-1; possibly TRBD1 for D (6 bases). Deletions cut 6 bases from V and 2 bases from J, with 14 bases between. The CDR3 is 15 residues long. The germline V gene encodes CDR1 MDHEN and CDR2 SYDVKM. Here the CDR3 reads CASRIQGNAYNEQFF. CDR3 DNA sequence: TGTGCCAGCAGGATACAGGGTAACGCCTACAATGAGCAGTTCTTC. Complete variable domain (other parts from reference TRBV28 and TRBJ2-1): DVKVTQSSRYLVKRTGEKVFLECVQDMDHENMFWYRQDPGLGLRLIYFSYDVKMKEKGDIPEGYSVSREKKERFSLILESASTNQTSMYLCASRIQGNAYNEQFFGPGTRLTVL.

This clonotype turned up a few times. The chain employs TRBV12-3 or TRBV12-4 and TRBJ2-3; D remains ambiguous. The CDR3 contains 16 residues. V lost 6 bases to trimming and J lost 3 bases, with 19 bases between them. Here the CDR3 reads CASSPAGRSLTDTQYF. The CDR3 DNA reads TGTGCCAGCAGCCCCGCTGGACGAAGCCTGACAGATACGCAGTATTTT.

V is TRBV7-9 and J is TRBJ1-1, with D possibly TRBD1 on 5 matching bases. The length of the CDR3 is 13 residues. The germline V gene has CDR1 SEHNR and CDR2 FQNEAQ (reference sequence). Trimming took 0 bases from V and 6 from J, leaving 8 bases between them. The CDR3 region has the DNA TGTGCCAGCAGCTTAGCCCTGACAGCTGAAGCTTTCTTT. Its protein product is CASSLALTAEAFF.

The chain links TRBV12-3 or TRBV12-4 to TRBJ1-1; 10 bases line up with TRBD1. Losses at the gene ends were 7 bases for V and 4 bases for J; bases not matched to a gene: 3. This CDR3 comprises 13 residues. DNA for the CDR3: TGTGCCAGCACAGGGACAGGGGCCACTGAAGCTTTCTTT. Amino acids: CASTGTGATEAFF.

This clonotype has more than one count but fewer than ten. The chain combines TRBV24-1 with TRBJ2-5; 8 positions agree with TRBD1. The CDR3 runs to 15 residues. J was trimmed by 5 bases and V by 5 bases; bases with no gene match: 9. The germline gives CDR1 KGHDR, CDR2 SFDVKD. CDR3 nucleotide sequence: TGTGCCACCAGTGTCTTACAGGGGGGCCAGGAGACCCAGTACTTC. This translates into CATSVLQGGQETQYF.

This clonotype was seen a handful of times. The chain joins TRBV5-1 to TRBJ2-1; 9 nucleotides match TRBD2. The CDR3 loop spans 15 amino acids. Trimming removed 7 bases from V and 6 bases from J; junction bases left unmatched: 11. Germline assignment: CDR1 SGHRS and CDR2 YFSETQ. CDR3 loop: CASSREVAGANEQFF. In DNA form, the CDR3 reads TGCGCCAGCTCACGGGAGGTAGCGGGAGCCAATGAGCAGTTCTTC.

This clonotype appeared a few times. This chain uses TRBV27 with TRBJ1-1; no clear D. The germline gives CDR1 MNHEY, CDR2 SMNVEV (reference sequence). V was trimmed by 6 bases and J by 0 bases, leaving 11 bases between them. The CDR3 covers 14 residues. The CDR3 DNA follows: TGTGCCAGCAGCGAAATCAGTGTGAACACTGAAGCTTTCTTT. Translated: CASSEISVNTEAFF.

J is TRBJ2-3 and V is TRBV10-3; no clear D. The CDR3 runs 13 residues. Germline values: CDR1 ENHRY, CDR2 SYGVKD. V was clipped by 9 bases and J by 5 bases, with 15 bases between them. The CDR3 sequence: CAITIDVGDTQYF. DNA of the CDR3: TGTGCCATAACAATAGATGTAGGAGATACGCAGTATTTT.

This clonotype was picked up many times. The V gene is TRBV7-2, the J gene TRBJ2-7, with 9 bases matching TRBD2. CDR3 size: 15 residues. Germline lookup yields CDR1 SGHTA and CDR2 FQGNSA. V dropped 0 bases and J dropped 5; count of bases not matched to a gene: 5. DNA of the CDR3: TGTGCCAGCAGCTTAGCCGGCGGGAGGGCCGACGAGCAGTACTTC. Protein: CASSLAGGRADEQYF.

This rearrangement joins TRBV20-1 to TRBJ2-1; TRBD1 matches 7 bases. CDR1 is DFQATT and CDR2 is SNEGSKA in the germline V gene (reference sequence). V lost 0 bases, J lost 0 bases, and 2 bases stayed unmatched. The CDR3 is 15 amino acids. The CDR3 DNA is TGCAGTGCTAGAGACTGGGACAGCTCCTACAATGAGCAGTTCTTC. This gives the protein CSARDWDSSYNEQFF.

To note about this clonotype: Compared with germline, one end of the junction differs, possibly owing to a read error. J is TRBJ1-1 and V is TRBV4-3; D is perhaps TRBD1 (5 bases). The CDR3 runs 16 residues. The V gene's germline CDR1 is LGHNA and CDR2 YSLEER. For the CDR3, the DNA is TGCGCCAGCAGCCAAGGACGACAGACTTTGAACACAGAAGCTTTCTTT. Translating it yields CASSQGRQTLNTEAFF.

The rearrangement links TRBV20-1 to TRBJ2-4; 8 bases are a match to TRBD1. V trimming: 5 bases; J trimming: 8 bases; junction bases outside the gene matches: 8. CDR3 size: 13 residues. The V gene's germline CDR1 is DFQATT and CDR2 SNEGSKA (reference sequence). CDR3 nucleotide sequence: TGCAGTGCTGGACAGGGAACCCATGACATTCAGTACTTC. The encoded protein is CSAGQGTHDIQYF.

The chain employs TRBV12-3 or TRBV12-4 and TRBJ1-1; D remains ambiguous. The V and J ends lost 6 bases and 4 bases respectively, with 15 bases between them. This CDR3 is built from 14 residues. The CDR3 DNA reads TGTGCCAGCAGCCGCCTTGGAGGTGTCACTGAAGCTTTCTTT. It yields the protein CASSRLGGVTEAFF.

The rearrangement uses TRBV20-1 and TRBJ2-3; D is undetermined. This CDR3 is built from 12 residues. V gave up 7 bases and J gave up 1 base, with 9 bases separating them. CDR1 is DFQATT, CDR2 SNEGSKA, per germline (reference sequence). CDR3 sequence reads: CSGKAGTDTQYF. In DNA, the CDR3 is TGCAGTGGGAAGGCAGGCACAGATACGCAGTATTTT.

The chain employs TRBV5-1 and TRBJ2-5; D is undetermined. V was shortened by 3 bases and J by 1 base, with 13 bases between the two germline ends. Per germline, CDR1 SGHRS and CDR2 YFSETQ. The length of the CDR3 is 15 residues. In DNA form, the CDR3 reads TGCGCCAGCAGCTCCCTACAAGGCCCCCAAGAGACCCAGTACTTC. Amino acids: CASSSLQGPQETQYF.